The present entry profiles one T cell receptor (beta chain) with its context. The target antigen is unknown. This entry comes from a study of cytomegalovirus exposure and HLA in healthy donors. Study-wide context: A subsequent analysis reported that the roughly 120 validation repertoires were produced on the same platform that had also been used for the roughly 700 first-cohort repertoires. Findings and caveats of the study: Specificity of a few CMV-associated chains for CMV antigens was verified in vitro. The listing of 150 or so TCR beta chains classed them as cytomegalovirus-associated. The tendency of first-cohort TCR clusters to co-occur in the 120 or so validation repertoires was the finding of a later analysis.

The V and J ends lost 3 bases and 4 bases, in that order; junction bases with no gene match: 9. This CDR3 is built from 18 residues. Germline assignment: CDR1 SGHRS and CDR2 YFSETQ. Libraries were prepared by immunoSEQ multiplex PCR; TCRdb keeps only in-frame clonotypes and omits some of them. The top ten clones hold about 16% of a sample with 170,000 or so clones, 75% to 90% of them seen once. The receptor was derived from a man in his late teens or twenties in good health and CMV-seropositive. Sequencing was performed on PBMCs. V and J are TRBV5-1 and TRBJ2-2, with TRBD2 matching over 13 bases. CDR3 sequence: CASSWTSGSRAFTGELFF. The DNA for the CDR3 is TGCGCCAGCAGCTGGACTAGCGGGAGTCGAGCATTCACCGGGGAGCTGTTTTTT.